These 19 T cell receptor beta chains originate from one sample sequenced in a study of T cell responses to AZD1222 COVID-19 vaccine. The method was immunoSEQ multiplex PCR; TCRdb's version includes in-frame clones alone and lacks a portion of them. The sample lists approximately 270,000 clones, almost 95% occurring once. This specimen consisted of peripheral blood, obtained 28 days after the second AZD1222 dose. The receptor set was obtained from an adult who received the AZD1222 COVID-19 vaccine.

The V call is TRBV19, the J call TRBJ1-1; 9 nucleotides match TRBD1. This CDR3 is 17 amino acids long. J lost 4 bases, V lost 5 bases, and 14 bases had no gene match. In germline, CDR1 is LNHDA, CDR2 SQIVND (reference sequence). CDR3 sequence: CASSSLPRTGVATEAFF. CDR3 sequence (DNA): TGTGCCAGTAGTTCCCTCCCGAGGACAGGGGTAGCCACTGAAGCTTTCTTT.

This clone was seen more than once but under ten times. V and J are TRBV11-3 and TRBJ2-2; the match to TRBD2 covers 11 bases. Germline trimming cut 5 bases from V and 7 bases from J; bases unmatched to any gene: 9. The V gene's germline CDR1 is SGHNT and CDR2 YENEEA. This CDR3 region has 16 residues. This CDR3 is CASSGPGLAEDGELFF. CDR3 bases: TGTGCCAGCAGCGGACCGGGACTAGCGGAAGACGGGGAGCTGTTTTTT.

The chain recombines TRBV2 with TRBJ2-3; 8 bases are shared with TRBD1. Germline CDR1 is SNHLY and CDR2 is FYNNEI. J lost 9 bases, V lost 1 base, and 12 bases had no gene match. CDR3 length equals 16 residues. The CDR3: CASSEGLAGGGGTQYF. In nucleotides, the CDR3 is TGTGCCAGCAGTGAAGGGTTGGCAGGGGGCGGAGGGACGCAGTATTTT.

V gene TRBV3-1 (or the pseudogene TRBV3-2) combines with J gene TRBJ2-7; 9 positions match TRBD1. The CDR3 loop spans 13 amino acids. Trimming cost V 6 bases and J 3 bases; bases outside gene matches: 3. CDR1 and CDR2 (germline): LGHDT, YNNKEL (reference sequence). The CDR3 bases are TGTGCCAGCAGACCGACAGGGGGCTACGAGCAGTACTTC. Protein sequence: CASRPTGGYEQYF.

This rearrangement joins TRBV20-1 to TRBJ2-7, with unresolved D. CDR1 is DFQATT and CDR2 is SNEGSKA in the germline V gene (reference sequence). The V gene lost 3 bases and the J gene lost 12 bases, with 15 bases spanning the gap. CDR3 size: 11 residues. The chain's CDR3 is CSASLLAFLYF. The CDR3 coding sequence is TGCAGTGCTAGCCTCCTGGCGTTTCTGTACTTC.

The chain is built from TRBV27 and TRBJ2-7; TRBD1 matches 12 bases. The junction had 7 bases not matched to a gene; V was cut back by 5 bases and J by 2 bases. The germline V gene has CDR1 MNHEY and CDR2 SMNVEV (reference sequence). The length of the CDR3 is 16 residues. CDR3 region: CASSTGGTGGPYEQYF. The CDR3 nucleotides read TGTGCCAGCAGTACCGGCGGGACAGGGGGCCCCTACGAGCAGTACTTC.

This CDR3 is CATRQNTDTEAFF. The CDR3 nucleotides are TGCGCCACCCGACAGAATACGGACACTGAAGCTTTCTTT. The rearrangement uses TRBV5-1 and TRBJ1-1, with D perhaps TRBD1 (5 bases). The CDR3 contains 13 residues. Trimming removed 9 bases at V and 3 bases at J, with 15 bases between. CDR1 is SGHRS, CDR2 YFSETQ, per germline.

Here the CDR3 reads CATSRDRGRTGYTF. The CDR3 coding sequence is TGTGCCACCAGCAGAGATAGGGGAAGGACCGGCTACACCTTC. This sequence joins TRBV15 and TRBJ1-2; maybe TRBD1 (5 bases). Trimming cost V 0 bases and J 8 bases, with 13 bases left between them. Germline V CDR1 and CDR2: LNHNV, YYDKDF (reference sequence). The CDR3 runs to 14 residues.

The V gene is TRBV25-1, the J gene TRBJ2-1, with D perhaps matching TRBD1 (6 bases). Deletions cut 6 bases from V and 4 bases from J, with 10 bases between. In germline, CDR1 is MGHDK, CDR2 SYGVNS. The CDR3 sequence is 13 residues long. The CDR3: CASRKQGYNEQFF. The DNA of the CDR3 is TGTGCCAGCAGAAAACAGGGATACAATGAGCAGTTCTTC.

The CDR3 loop is CASSLGGTGTHNEQFF. CDR3 nucleotides: TGCGCCAGCAGCTTGGGTGGGACAGGGACACACAATGAGCAGTTCTTC. The chain uses TRBV5-1 and TRBJ2-1; 9 bases match TRBD1. The CDR3 is 16 residues long. Germline V gene data show CDR1 as SGHRS and CDR2 as YFSETQ. Losses at the gene ends were 0 bases for V and 5 bases for J; bases not matched to a gene: 6.

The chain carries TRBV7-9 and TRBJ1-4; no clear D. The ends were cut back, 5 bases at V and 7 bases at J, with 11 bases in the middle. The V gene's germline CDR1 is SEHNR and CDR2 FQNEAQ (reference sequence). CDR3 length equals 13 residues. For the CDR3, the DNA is TGTGCCAGCAGCCCGACAAGGAGTGAAAAACTGTTTTTT. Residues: CASSPTRSEKLFF. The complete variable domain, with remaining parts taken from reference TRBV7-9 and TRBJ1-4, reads DTGVSQNPRHKITKRGQNVTFRCDPISEHNRLYWYRQTLGQGPEFLTYFQNEAQLEKSRLLSDRFSAERPKGSFSTLEIQRTEQGDSAMYLCASSPTRSEKLFFGSGTQLSVL.

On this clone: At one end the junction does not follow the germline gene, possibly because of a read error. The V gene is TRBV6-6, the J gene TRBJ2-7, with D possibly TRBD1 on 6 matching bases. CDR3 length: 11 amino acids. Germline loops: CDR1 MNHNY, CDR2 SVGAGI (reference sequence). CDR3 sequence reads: CASRTRDTVVW. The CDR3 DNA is TGTGCCAGCAGGACCCGGGACACGGTAGTGTGG.

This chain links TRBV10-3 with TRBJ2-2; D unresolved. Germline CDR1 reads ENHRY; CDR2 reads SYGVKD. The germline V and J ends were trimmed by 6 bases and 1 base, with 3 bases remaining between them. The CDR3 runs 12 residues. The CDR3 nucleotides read TGTGCCATCAGAGAGAACACCGGGGAGCTGTTTTTT. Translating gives CAIRENTGELFF.

The CDR3 spells CASRESGRARDTQYF. CDR3 sequence (DNA): TGTGCCAGCAGGGAGAGCGGGAGGGCCCGAGATACGCAGTATTTT. This chain connects TRBV3-1 (or the pseudogene TRBV3-2) to TRBJ2-3; 10 bases align to TRBD2. The CDR3 loop spans 15 amino acids. After removal of 6 bases from V and 5 bases from J, the junction contained 8 bases not matched to a gene. Germline assignment: CDR1 LGHDT and CDR2 YNNKEL (reference sequence).

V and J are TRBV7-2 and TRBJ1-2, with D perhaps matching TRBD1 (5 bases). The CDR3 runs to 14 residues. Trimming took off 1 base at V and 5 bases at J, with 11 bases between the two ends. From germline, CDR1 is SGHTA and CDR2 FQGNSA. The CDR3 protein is CASSLGVRGYGYTF. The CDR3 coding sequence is TGTGCCAGCAGCTTAGGGGTGCGGGGGTATGGCTACACCTTC.

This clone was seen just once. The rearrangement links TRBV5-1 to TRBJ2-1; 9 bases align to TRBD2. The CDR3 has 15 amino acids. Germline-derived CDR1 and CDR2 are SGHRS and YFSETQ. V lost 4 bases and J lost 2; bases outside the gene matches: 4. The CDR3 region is CASSTSSGAYNEQFF. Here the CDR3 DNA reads TGCGCCAGCAGCACATCTAGCGGGGCCTACAATGAGCAGTTCTTC.

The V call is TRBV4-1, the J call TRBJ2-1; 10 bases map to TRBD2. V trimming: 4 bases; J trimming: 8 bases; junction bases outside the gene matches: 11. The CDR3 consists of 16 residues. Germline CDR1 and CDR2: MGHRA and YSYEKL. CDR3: CASSRLTSGPQDEQFF. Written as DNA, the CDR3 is TGCGCCAGCAGCCGGCTGACTAGCGGGCCTCAGGATGAGCAGTTCTTC.

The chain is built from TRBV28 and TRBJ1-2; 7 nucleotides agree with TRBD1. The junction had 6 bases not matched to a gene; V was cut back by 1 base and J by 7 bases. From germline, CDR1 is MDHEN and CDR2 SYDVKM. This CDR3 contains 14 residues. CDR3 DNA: TGTGCCAGCAGTTTATTCGAGGGGGCGGGTGGCTACACCTTC. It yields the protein CASSLFEGAGGYTF.

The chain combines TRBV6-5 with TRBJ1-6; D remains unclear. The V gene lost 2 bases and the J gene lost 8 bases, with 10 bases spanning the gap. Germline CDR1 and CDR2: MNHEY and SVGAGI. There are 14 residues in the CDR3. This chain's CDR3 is CASSYDREYSPLHF. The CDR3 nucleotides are TGTGCCAGCAGTTACGATAGGGAATATTCACCCCTCCACTTT.